One and the same sample provided the 27 T cell receptor beta chains below, sequenced in a study of cytomegalovirus exposure and HLA in healthy donors. Primers included in the PCR were 60 Vbeta and 13 Jbeta primers. Profiled with immunoSEQ multiplex PCR; TCRdb holds only in-frame clones, not every one. The profile covers some 150,000 clones, with roughly 80% appearing a single time and around 1.3% taken by the ten largest. Source material: PBMCs. These receptor sequences come from a female donor in good health and CMV-seronegative.

This sequence joins TRBV9 and TRBJ1-4; 7 positions agree with TRBD1. The CDR3 extends over 15 amino acids. Unmatched junction bases numbered 6, after V lost 4 bases and J lost 3 bases. The germline CDR1 and CDR2 sequences are SGDLS and YYNGEE. CDR3 bases: TGTGCCAGCAGCTCGCAGACAGGGCCTAATGAAAAACTGTTTTTT. Amino acids: CASSSQTGPNEKLFF.

This clone has just a few counts. The chain has TRBV10-3 and TRBJ1-2, with a tentative D call TRBD1 (6 bases). This CDR3 is built from 14 residues. The V and J ends lost 0 bases and 3 bases respectively, with 8 bases between them. In germline, CDR1 is ENHRY, CDR2 SYGVKD. CDR3 region: CAISESAGDYGYTF. CDR3 nucleotides: TGTGCCATCAGTGAGTCGGCAGGGGACTATGGCTACACCTTC.

This sequence joins TRBV6-5 and TRBJ1-1, with 9 bases fitting TRBD1. Trimming removed 2 bases from V and 1 base from J; junction bases left unmatched: 2. CDR1 is MNHEY and CDR2 is SVGAGI in the germline V gene. The CDR3 sequence is 15 residues long. The DNA of the CDR3 is TGTGCCAGCAGTTACGCGACAGGGGGGAACACTGAAGCTTTCTTT. Translated: CASSYATGGNTEAFF.

The genes are TRBV18 and TRBJ1-3; D may be TRBD1 (5 bases). The CDR3 spans 14 residues. Trimming stripped 7 bases from V and 2 bases from J, with 12 bases between. The V gene's germline CDR1 is KGHSH and CDR2 LQKENI. The CDR3 here is CASYQGSTGNTIYF. The DNA of the CDR3 is TGTGCCAGCTACCAGGGAAGTACTGGAAACACCATATATTTT.

The chain joins TRBV6-5 to TRBJ1-1, with D unclear. The CDR3 consists of 12 residues. Per the germline V gene, CDR1 is MNHEY and CDR2 is SVGAGI. V was shortened by 5 bases and J by 5 bases, with 9 bases between the two germline ends. In DNA form, the CDR3 reads TGTGCCAGCAGTGGAACGGGGACTGAAGCTTTCTTT. Its protein is CASSGTGTEAFF.

The chain links TRBV14 to TRBJ1-4; TRBD1 is a possible D gene (5 bases). The CDR3 length is 15 residues. Germline CDR1 SGHDN, CDR2 FVKESK. The ends were cut back, 1 base at V and 8 bases at J, with 14 bases in the middle. The CDR3 nucleotides read TGTGCCAGCAGCCAAGTAGTCGGGGCGGGAGAAAAACTGTTTTTT. Translated: CASSQVVGAGEKLFF.

J is TRBJ1-1 and V is TRBV25-1, with 7 bases that match TRBD1. V was clipped by 6 bases and J by 3 bases; unmatched bases: 4. This CDR3 is built from 13 residues. Germline values: CDR1 MGHDK, CDR2 SYGVNS. The CDR3 DNA reads as TGTGCCAGCAGCAAACAGGGGTACACTGAAGCTTTCTTT. It translates to CASSKQGYTEAFF.

The chain joins TRBV28 to TRBJ2-1; 8 bases agree with TRBD2. The ends lost 5 bases at V and 2 bases at J; junction bases unmatched: 2. Germline CDR1 is MDHEN and CDR2 is SYDVKM. CDR3 length equals 14 residues. This chain's CDR3 is CASSIAGPYNEQFF. For the CDR3, the DNA is TGTGCCAGCAGTATAGCGGGACCCTACAATGAGCAGTTCTTC.

The rearrangement joins TRBV7-3 to TRBJ2-1; no reliable D call. With 2 bases removed from V and 4 bases from J, the gap between germline ends came to 6 bases. This CDR3 has 13 amino acids. The germline V gene encodes CDR1 SGHTA and CDR2 FQGTGA. CDR3 nucleotides: TGTGCCAGCAGCTTACAAGCGTACAATGAGCAGTTCTTC. This gives the protein CASSLQAYNEQFF.

The V and J genes are TRBV7-9 and TRBJ2-1, with TRBD2 matching over 12 bases. This CDR3 contains 15 residues. Germline V gene lookup returns CDR1 SEHNR and CDR2 FQNEAQ (reference sequence). V gave up 5 bases and J gave up 8 bases; unmatched junction bases: 7. CDR3 loop: CASSPRLAGDHEQFF. DNA of the CDR3: TGTGCCAGCAGCCCGCGACTAGCGGGAGACCATGAGCAGTTCTTC.

V gene TRBV15 combines with J gene TRBJ2-7, with 13 bases lining up with TRBD2. J lost 5 bases, V lost 1 base, and 5 bases had no gene match. Germline assignment: CDR1 LNHNV and CDR2 YYDKDF (reference sequence). The CDR3 consists of 16 residues. The CDR3 sequence: CATSRGTSGSADEQYF. The CDR3 coding sequence is TGTGCCACCAGCAGAGGGACTAGCGGGAGCGCAGACGAGCAGTACTTC.

The chain is built from TRBV5-1 and TRBJ2-5, with TRBD1 matching 11 bases. Per germline, CDR1 SGHRS and CDR2 YFSETQ. The CDR3 length is 15 residues. Losses at the gene ends were 2 bases for V and 4 bases for J; bases not matched to a gene: 4. In DNA form, the CDR3 reads TGCGCCAGCAGCTTAGGACAGGGGGCCCGAGAGACCCAGTACTTC. Protein product: CASSLGQGARETQYF.

V usage is TRBV7-9 and J usage is TRBJ2-1; maybe TRBD1 (5 bases). The V end was cut by 2 bases, the J end by 5 bases, with 7 bases between. Germline CDR1 is SEHNR and CDR2 is FQNEAQ (reference sequence). The CDR3 has 13 residues. The CDR3 DNA reads TGTGCCAGCAGCTTAATCAGGGACAATGAGCAGTTCTTC. Translating it yields CASSLIRDNEQFF.

The CDR3: CSAQQGIGNTIYF. CDR3 bases: TGCAGCGCCCAACAGGGGATTGGAAACACCATATATTTT. The chain employs TRBV29-1 and TRBJ1-3, with TRBD1 matching 7 bases. Germline V gene data show CDR1 as SQVTM and CDR2 as ANQGSEA. The CDR3 is 13 residues long. The V gene end was trimmed by 7 bases and the J gene end by 3 bases; junction bases not matched to a gene: 6.

The rearrangement uses TRBV2 and TRBJ1-2; D may be TRBD1 (6 bases). Trimming took 3 bases from V and 6 from J, leaving 11 bases between them. Germline V CDR1 and CDR2: SNHLY, FYNNEI. The CDR3 spans 13 residues. In DNA form, the CDR3 reads TGTGCCAGCAGTGAGGACAGATCAAATGGCTACACCTTC. It encodes CASSEDRSNGYTF.

The genes are TRBV6-5 and TRBJ1-5; D might be TRBD1 (6 bases). Deletions cut 5 bases from V and 7 bases from J, with 12 bases between. The CDR3 has 13 amino acids. The V gene's germline CDR1 is MNHEY and CDR2 SVGAGI. Written as DNA, the CDR3 is TGTGCCAGCAGTCGGGGGGGCAGGCAGCCCCAGCATTTT. Its translation: CASSRGGRQPQHF.

This clone was counted between two and nine times. V is TRBV6-5 and J is TRBJ1-2; D unresolved. The CDR3 covers 13 residues. Trimming took off 7 bases at V and 8 bases at J, with 17 bases between the two ends. Looked up from germline, CDR1 is MNHEY and CDR2 is SVGAGI. Here the CDR3 reads CASTYGDHQGYTF. In DNA form, the CDR3 reads TGTGCCAGCACCTACGGAGACCACCAAGGCTACACCTTC.

This chain connects TRBV28 to TRBJ2-4; 8 bases match TRBD1. Germline V gene lookup returns CDR1 MDHEN and CDR2 SYDVKM. There are 16 residues in the CDR3. Losses at the gene ends were 3 bases for V and 3 bases for J; bases not matched to a gene: 7. The DNA of the CDR3 is TGTGCCAGCAGTTTTGGGGACAGGAGAGTCAAAAACATTCAGTACTTC. Translating gives CASSFGDRRVKNIQYF.

This chain links TRBV2 with TRBJ2-7; TRBD2 agrees at 9 bases. The CDR3 has 16 amino acids. CDR1 and CDR2 from the germline V gene are SNHLY and FYNNEI. V lost 1 base, J lost 3 bases, and 7 bases stayed unmatched. The CDR3 spells CASSEGRLAALYEQYF. As DNA, the CDR3 is TGTGCCAGCAGTGAAGGGCGACTAGCGGCCCTCTACGAGCAGTACTTC.

This rearrangement joins TRBV9 to TRBJ1-2, with 7 bases lining up with TRBD1. V trimming: 0 bases; J trimming: 7 bases; junction bases outside the gene matches: 9. Per the germline V gene, CDR1 is SGDLS and CDR2 is YYNGEE. The CDR3 sequence is 15 residues long. CDR3 in DNA: TGTGCCAGCAGCGTAGAGGGCCGGACAGGCGGTGGCTACACCTTC. Amino acid sequence: CASSVEGRTGGGYTF.

This sequence joins TRBV4-1 and TRBJ1-5, with D possibly matching TRBD1 (5 bases). The CDR3 covers 14 residues. In germline, CDR1 is MGHRA, CDR2 YSYEKL. V was cut by 4 bases and J by 7 bases, with 14 bases left in between. CDR3 amino acids: CASSPTGLGQPQHF. The CDR3 DNA is TGCGCCAGCAGCCCTACAGGCCTCGGGCAGCCCCAGCATTTT.

V usage is TRBV5-1 and J usage is TRBJ2-1; D unclear. This CDR3 spans 19 amino acids. V dropped 2 bases and J dropped 1 base, with 22 bases sitting between them. The germline V gene encodes CDR1 SGHRS and CDR2 YFSETQ. The CDR3 loop reads CASSFTALGTSISYNEQFF. The CDR3 nucleotides read TGCGCCAGCAGCTTCACGGCCCTGGGCACTTCAATATCCTACAATGAGCAGTTCTTC.

This chain uses TRBV7-6 with TRBJ1-1, with TRBD1 matching over 10 bases. Trimming took 5 bases from V and 1 from J; bases not matched to a gene: 7. This CDR3 contains 16 residues. Germline V gene data show CDR1 as SGHVS and CDR2 as FNYEAQ. The CDR3 sequence is CASSPYRDRGNTEAFF. The DNA for the CDR3 is TGTGCCAGCAGCCCATACCGGGACAGGGGGAACACTGAAGCTTTCTTT.

The J gene is TRBJ2-5, the V gene TRBV6-5; 9 bases line up with TRBD1. Germline V lookup: CDR1 MNHEY, CDR2 SVGAGI. CDR3 length: 15 residues. V shed 3 bases and J 4 bases; nucleotides not matched to a gene: 6. The CDR3 loop is CASSYRTGVRETQYF. CDR3 coding DNA: TGTGCCAGCAGTTATAGGACAGGGGTTCGAGAGACCCAGTACTTC.

This clone was picked up a small number of times. The chain joins TRBV6-5 to TRBJ2-7; 12 bases are a match to TRBD2. The CDR3 sequence is 15 residues long. With 4 bases clipped from V and 5 bases from J, the junction kept 6 bases outside the gene matches. The germline V gene has CDR1 MNHEY and CDR2 SVGAGI. The CDR3 DNA reads as TGTGCCAGCAGTTCGGCACGACTAGCGGGAGACGAGCAGTACTTC. Amino acid sequence: CASSSARLAGDEQYF.

The chain employs TRBV19 and TRBJ2-7, with D possibly TRBD2 on 6 matching bases. This CDR3 has 14 residues. Looked up from germline, CDR1 is LNHDA and CDR2 is SQIVND (reference sequence). The ends were cut back, 6 bases at V and 6 bases at J, with 18 bases in the middle. CDR3 loop: CASSTDRDSGEQYF. CDR3 nucleotide sequence: TGTGCCAGTAGCACTGATCGGGACTCCGGCGAGCAGTACTTC.

There are a few counts of this clone. The chain couples TRBV25-1 to TRBJ2-6, with 9 bases identical to TRBD1. In germline, CDR1 is MGHDK, CDR2 SYGVNS. V shed 3 bases and J 2 bases; nucleotides not matched to a gene: 8. The CDR3 contains 18 residues. The CDR3 loop is CASSDPGTGKPGANVLTF. DNA for the CDR3: TGTGCCAGCAGTGACCCCGGGACAGGGAAACCTGGGGCCAACGTCCTGACTTTC. The whole variable domain, filled in from reference TRBV25-1 and TRBJ2-6, reads EADIYQTPRYLVIGTGKKITLECSQTMGHDKMYWYQQDPGMELHLIHYSYGVNSTEKGDLSSESTVSRIRTEHFPLTLESARPSHTSQYLCASSDPGTGKPGANVLTFGAGSRLTVL.